The present T cell receptor beta chain was sequenced within a study of T cell responses to AZD1222 COVID-19 vaccine. Some clones are missing from TCRdb's copy, which holds only in-frame ones; the method was immunoSEQ multiplex PCR. The sample yields 65,000 to 80,000 clones, 83% seen once. The length of the CDR3 is 16 residues. From germline, CDR1 is SGHAT and CDR2 FQDESV (reference sequence). V lost 4 bases, J lost 0 bases, and 13 bases lay in between. V is TRBV11-1 and J is TRBJ2-1; TRBD1 or TRBD2 may be the D gene (5 bases each). The sequences come from peripheral blood, collected 28 days after the second AZD1222 dose. This sequence was found in an adult who received the AZD1222 COVID-19 vaccine. The CDR3 sequence is CASSSGTESSYNEQFF. CDR3 nucleotides: TGTGCCAGCAGCTCCGGGACCGAGAGCTCCTACAATGAGCAGTTCTTC.